This TCR beta chain was recovered during a study of T cell repertoires in cytomegalovirus infection. Whole-study findings and limits: The cumulative frequency of public TCR beta families distinguished individuals who carried CMV together with the relevant HLA.

V shed 5 bases and J shed 0 bases, with 12 bases lying between them. There are 15 residues in the CDR3. In this sample, this clonotype turned up a few times. Its antigen is unidentified. TCRdb itself ran the reads through MiXCR, one entry per CDR3 protein. In the table there are around 630,000 distinct CDR3 sequences, around 24% of which are singletons. The chain carries TRBV12-3 or TRBV12-4 and TRBJ2-3, with D hard to call. The sample taken for sequencing was CD8+ T cells from PBMCs. The TCR was taken from a human donor in good health (CMV status not recorded). Some clones in this sample may be carry-over from other donors' samples. This CDR3 reads CASSPRISSTDTQYF. DNA of the CDR3: TGTGCCAGCAGTCCGAGGATTTCTAGCACAGATACGCAGTATTTT.